What follows are 25 T cell receptor beta chains derived from one specimen sequenced in a study of cytomegalovirus exposure and HLA in healthy donors. In the PCR, 60 Vbeta and 13 Jbeta primers were used. Profiling relied on immunoSEQ multiplex PCR, and the TCRdb table lists in-frame clones only, not all of them. The profile covers around 120,000 clones, with 79% appearing a single time and roughly 2% taken by the ten largest. Source material: PBMCs. The receptors were gathered from a man aged 18 to 30 in good health and CMV-seronegative.

The rearrangement uses TRBV2 and TRBJ2-2; 10 bases agree with TRBD2. The J segment lost 6 bases and the V segment lost 3 bases, leaving 4 bases of the junction unmatched. The CDR3 consists of 15 residues. Germline loops: CDR1 SNHLY, CDR2 FYNNEI. CDR3 bases: TGTGCCAGCAGTGATCTAGCGGGAGAGGCCGGGGAGCTGTTTTTT. Translated, it gives CASSDLAGEAGELFF.

V is TRBV6-1 and J is TRBJ2-7; 9 nucleotides match TRBD1. The CDR3 length is 13 residues. Germline CDR1 is MNHNS and CDR2 is SASEGT. Trimming removed 10 bases from V and 5 bases from J; junction bases left unmatched: 9. The CDR3 DNA reads as TGTGCCACCAAACCGGGACAGGGAAACGAGCAGTACGTC. The encoded protein is CATKPGQGNEQYV.

The chain employs TRBV7-8 and TRBJ1-4; 9 bases agree with TRBD1. The germline V gene has CDR1 SGHVS and CDR2 FQNEAQ. The J segment lost 3 bases and the V segment lost 4 bases, leaving 12 bases of the junction unmatched. The CDR3 runs 18 residues. This CDR3 reads CASSYHPGQGLPNEKLFF. The CDR3 DNA sequence: TGTGCCAGCAGCTATCACCCGGGACAGGGTTTACCTAATGAAAAACTGTTTTTT.

The chain has TRBV4-3 and TRBJ2-3; D possibly corresponds to TRBD2 (6 bases). The germline V gene encodes CDR1 LGHNA and CDR2 YSLEER. The V gene lost 4 bases and the J gene lost 6 bases, with 17 bases spanning the gap. There are 15 residues in the CDR3. CDR3 DNA sequence: TGCGCCAGCAGCCGGAGGGCCGCTTCGGGGGATACGCAGTATTTT. Protein product: CASSRRAASGDTQYF.

This sequence joins TRBV5-6 and TRBJ1-4; D ambiguous. V lost 1 base and J lost 1, with 11 bases in between. CDR3 length equals 16 residues. CDR1 is SGHDT, CDR2 YYEEEE, per germline. CDR3 in amino acids: CASSLSGLGTNEKLFF. The CDR3 nucleotides read TGTGCCAGCAGCTTGTCCGGGTTGGGAACTAATGAAAAACTGTTTTTT.

J is TRBJ1-2 and V is TRBV2; no clear D gene. Trimming left V 6 bases short and J 6 bases short, with 8 bases between. CDR3 size: 11 residues. CDR1 is SNHLY and CDR2 is FYNNEI in the germline V gene. The CDR3 nucleotides read TGTGCCAGCAGAGGACTCAATGGCTACACCTTC. It codes for CASRGLNGYTF.

V usage is TRBV30 and J usage is TRBJ2-3; D is unclear. Trimming cost V 1 base and J 3 bases, with 8 bases left between them. The CDR3 spans 13 residues. Germline V lookup: CDR1 GTSNPN, CDR2 SVGIG (reference sequence). CDR3 nucleotides: TGTGCCTGGAGTGGGGCCATAACAGATACGCAGTATTTT. It encodes CAWSGAITDTQYF.

The chain joins TRBV19 to TRBJ2-1; TRBD2 aligns across 15 bases. The germline V gene has CDR1 LNHDA and CDR2 SQIVND (reference sequence). V gave up 0 bases and J gave up 11 bases; unmatched junction bases: 8. CDR3 length equals 17 residues. CDR3 residues: CASSIDTEGLAGGQQFF. The CDR3 bases are TGTGCCAGTAGTATAGATACCGAGGGACTAGCGGGGGGTCAGCAGTTCTTC.

In DNA form, the CDR3 reads TGTGCCAGCAGCTCACAGGGGGCGCTGGATGGCTACACCTTC. It encodes CASSSQGALDGYTF. The chain links TRBV9 to TRBJ1-2, with 9 bases matching TRBD1. Germline CDR1 is SGDLS and CDR2 is YYNGEE. V trimming: 4 bases; J trimming: 6 bases; junction bases outside the gene matches: 7. CDR3 length equals 14 residues.

The rearrangement uses TRBV15 and TRBJ2-5, with a weak D call TRBD2 (6 bases). V shed 4 bases and J shed 1 base, with 16 bases lying between them. Germline V gene sequence: CDR1 LNHNV, CDR2 YYDKDF (reference sequence). This CDR3 has 16 residues. The CDR3 sequence: CATSTRLGGLQETQYF. The DNA for the CDR3 is TGTGCCACCAGCACACGACTAGGCGGCCTCCAAGAGACCCAGTACTTC.

The V gene is TRBV30, the J gene TRBJ2-7; maybe TRBD1 (8 bases). The germline gives CDR1 GTSNPN, CDR2 SVGIG (reference sequence). V was clipped by 7 bases and J by 1 base, with 14 bases between them. The CDR3 is 13 residues long. The CDR3 region has the DNA TGTGCCTACAACAGGGGGGGTTCCTACGAGCAGTACGTC. Translated, it gives CAYNRGGSYEQYV.

The count of this clone is one. V and J are TRBV9 and TRBJ2-2; perhaps TRBD2 as D (6 bases). The length of the CDR3 is 17 residues. Germline CDR1 is SGDLS and CDR2 is YYNGEE. With 3 bases removed from V and 0 bases from J, the gap between germline ends came to 15 bases. The CDR3 DNA sequence: TGTGCCAGCAGCGCCGGGACTCTGCCCGCGAACACCGGGGAGCTGTTTTTT. Residues: CASSAGTLPANTGELFF.

The CDR3 DNA sequence: TGTGCCATCAGTGCTCGGATTGGCGGGGGTAATCAGCCCCAGCATTTT. Amino acids: CAISARIGGGNQPQHF. The chain has TRBV10-3 and TRBJ1-5, with D maybe TRBD1 (5 bases). CDR1 and CDR2 (germline): ENHRY, SYGVKD. V was clipped by 4 bases and J by 4 bases, with 17 bases between them. This CDR3 region has 16 residues.

V gene TRBV9 combines with J gene TRBJ1-2, with TRBD1 matching over 8 bases. The CDR3 has 14 amino acids. CDR1 is SGDLS and CDR2 is YYNGEE in the germline V gene. V lost 3 bases to trimming and J lost 4 bases; unmatched junction nucleotides: 5. The CDR3 nucleotides read TGTGCCAGCAGCGAAAGGACAGGGTTCTATGGCTACACCTTC. This gives the protein CASSERTGFYGYTF.

The rearrangement links TRBV18 to TRBJ2-2; perhaps TRBD2 as D (5 bases). Germline V gene sequence: CDR1 KGHSH, CDR2 LQKENI. The CDR3 has 15 residues. Deletions cut 6 bases from V and 1 base from J, with 12 bases between. CDR3 bases: TGTGCCAGCTCCGAGGGAAACCGGAACACCGGGGAGCTGTTTTTT. Protein product: CASSEGNRNTGELFF.

The rearrangement links TRBV5-4 to TRBJ2-3; 9 bases fit TRBD1. Trimming took 6 bases from V and 3 from J; bases not matched to a gene: 5. This CDR3 is 14 amino acids long. Germline V gene data show CDR1 as SGHNT and CDR2 as YYREEE (reference sequence). CDR3 loop: CASTGTGSTDTQYF. The CDR3 DNA follows: TGTGCCAGCACGGGGACAGGGTCGACAGATACGCAGTATTTT.

This clone has just one count. This chain links TRBV19 with TRBJ2-7; a possible D gene is TRBD2 (5 bases). The germline V gene has CDR1 LNHDA and CDR2 SQIVND (reference sequence). CDR3 length: 14 residues. V was shortened by 10 bases and J by 6 bases, with 22 bases between the two germline ends. The CDR3 coding sequence is TGTGCCACCAGAAGGGTGTCGGGAACCTGCGAGCAGTACTTC. Translation: CATRRVSGTCEQYF.

This chain links TRBV5-6 with TRBJ1-5; possibly TRBD1 for D (5 bases). The CDR3 totals 12 residues. Trimming stripped 4 bases from V and 7 bases from J, with 9 bases between. Looked up from germline, CDR1 is SGHDT and CDR2 is YYEEEE. In DNA form, the CDR3 reads TGTGCCAGCAGCGTCGGGGGGCAGCCCCAGCATTTT. Protein: CASSVGGQPQHF.

The chain recombines TRBV28 with TRBJ2-6; 9 bases agree with TRBD1. The CDR3 consists of 16 residues. V trimming: 8 bases; J trimming: 1 base; junction bases outside the gene matches: 6. Per the germline V gene, CDR1 is MDHEN and CDR2 is SYDVKM. CDR3 residues: CASRRDRASGANVLTF. In DNA, the CDR3 is TGTGCCAGCCGCCGGGACAGGGCATCTGGGGCCAACGTCCTGACTTTC.

The chain has TRBV6-4 and TRBJ2-1, with TRBD2 as a possible D gene (6 bases). CDR3 length equals 15 residues. Germline V CDR1 and CDR2: MRHNA, SNTAGT. Trimming stripped 7 bases from V and 7 bases from J, with 20 bases between. The CDR3 bases are TGTGCCAGCAAGTCTCGGGCCGATGGGGGGAATGAGCAGTTCTTC. This gives the protein CASKSRADGGNEQFF.

The chain carries TRBV6-1 and TRBJ1-2; 12 bases match TRBD1. This CDR3 is built from 15 residues. After removal of 4 bases from V and 4 bases from J, the junction contained 4 bases not matched to a gene. Germline V CDR1 and CDR2: MNHNS, SASEGT. The CDR3 nucleotides are TGTGCCAGCAGTGGGGACAGGGGGCGCGTCTATGGCTACACCTTC. Translated: CASSGDRGRVYGYTF.

V usage is TRBV6-6 and J usage is TRBJ2-5; TRBD2 aligns across 9 bases. The length of the CDR3 is 11 residues. Germline V gene sequence: CDR1 MNHNY, CDR2 SVGAGI (reference sequence). V lost 11 bases, J lost 5 bases, and 3 bases stayed unmatched. For the CDR3, the DNA is TGTGCCTGTGGACTAGCGGAGACCCAGTACTTC. Its protein is CACGLAETQYF.

The chain employs TRBV6-5 and TRBJ1-1; no reliable D call. CDR1 and CDR2 from the germline V gene are MNHEY and SVGAGI. V shed 0 bases and J shed 6 bases, with 14 bases lying between them. This CDR3 contains 15 residues. Written as DNA, the CDR3 is TGTGCCAGCAGTTACTCATCTTGGGGAGGCCCTGAAGCTTTCTTT. Amino acids: CASSYSSWGGPEAFF.

The V call is TRBV7-6, the J call TRBJ2-6; 9 bases agree with TRBD1. CDR3 length equals 16 residues. From germline, CDR1 is SGHVS and CDR2 FNYEAQ. V gave up 8 bases and J gave up 2 bases; unmatched junction bases: 7. This chain's CDR3 is CASGGQGRAGANVLTF. Written as DNA, the CDR3 is TGTGCCAGCGGTGGACAGGGGAGGGCTGGGGCCAACGTCCTGACTTTC. Together with reference TRBV7-6 and TRBJ2-6, the CDR3 gives the full variable domain: GAGVSQSPRYKVTKRGQDVALRCDPISGHVSLYWYRQALGQGPEFLTYFNYEAQQDKSGLPNDRFSAERPEGSISTLTIQRTEQRDSAMYRCASGGQGRAGANVLTFGAGSRLTVL.

This rearrangement joins TRBV19 to TRBJ1-4; D gene ambiguous. The germline V and J ends were trimmed by 0 bases and 8 bases, with 22 bases remaining between them. This CDR3 is 18 amino acids long. Germline V CDR1 and CDR2: LNHDA, SQIVND (reference sequence). The DNA of the CDR3 is TGTGCCAGTAGTATAGATCACTTTGTTGGTAGAGTTCGGGAAAAACTGTTTTTT. Translated, it gives CASSIDHFVGRVREKLFF.